This section outlines one T cell receptor (beta chain) sequence together with its context. Its antigen is as yet unknown. The data were obtained in a study of T cell repertoires in cytomegalovirus infection. Study information: In the study, CMV epitopes included recently identified HLA-C-restricted and well-studied HLA-B-restricted ones.

Study-wide points: People with CMV and the relevant HLA were identified by cumulative public TCR beta family frequency. The response measured ex vivo was dominated by TCR beta clonotypes (HLA-C-restricted and CMV-specific).

V was shortened by 5 bases and J by 3 bases, with 22 bases between the two germline ends. Germline V gene data show CDR1 as LGHNA and CDR2 as YSLEER. The CDR3 covers 18 residues. TCRdb ran MiXCR on the reads and lists one entry per CDR3 protein. Of about 830,000 distinct CDR3 sequences in the sample, 30% to 35% were seen once. The sequencing used cultured CD8+ T cells from PBMCs, collected from culture after CMV antigen stimulation. The receptor was derived from a human donor in good health (CMV status not recorded). Some clones in this sample may be carry-over from other donors' samples. The rearrangement joins TRBV4-3 to TRBJ2-2; D is perhaps TRBD1 or TRBD2 (6 bases each). The CDR3 DNA is TGCGCCAGCAGCGACCCCCCGACAGGCCAGCGGGACACCGGGGAGCTGTTTTTT. Its translation is CASSDPPTGQRDTGELFF.